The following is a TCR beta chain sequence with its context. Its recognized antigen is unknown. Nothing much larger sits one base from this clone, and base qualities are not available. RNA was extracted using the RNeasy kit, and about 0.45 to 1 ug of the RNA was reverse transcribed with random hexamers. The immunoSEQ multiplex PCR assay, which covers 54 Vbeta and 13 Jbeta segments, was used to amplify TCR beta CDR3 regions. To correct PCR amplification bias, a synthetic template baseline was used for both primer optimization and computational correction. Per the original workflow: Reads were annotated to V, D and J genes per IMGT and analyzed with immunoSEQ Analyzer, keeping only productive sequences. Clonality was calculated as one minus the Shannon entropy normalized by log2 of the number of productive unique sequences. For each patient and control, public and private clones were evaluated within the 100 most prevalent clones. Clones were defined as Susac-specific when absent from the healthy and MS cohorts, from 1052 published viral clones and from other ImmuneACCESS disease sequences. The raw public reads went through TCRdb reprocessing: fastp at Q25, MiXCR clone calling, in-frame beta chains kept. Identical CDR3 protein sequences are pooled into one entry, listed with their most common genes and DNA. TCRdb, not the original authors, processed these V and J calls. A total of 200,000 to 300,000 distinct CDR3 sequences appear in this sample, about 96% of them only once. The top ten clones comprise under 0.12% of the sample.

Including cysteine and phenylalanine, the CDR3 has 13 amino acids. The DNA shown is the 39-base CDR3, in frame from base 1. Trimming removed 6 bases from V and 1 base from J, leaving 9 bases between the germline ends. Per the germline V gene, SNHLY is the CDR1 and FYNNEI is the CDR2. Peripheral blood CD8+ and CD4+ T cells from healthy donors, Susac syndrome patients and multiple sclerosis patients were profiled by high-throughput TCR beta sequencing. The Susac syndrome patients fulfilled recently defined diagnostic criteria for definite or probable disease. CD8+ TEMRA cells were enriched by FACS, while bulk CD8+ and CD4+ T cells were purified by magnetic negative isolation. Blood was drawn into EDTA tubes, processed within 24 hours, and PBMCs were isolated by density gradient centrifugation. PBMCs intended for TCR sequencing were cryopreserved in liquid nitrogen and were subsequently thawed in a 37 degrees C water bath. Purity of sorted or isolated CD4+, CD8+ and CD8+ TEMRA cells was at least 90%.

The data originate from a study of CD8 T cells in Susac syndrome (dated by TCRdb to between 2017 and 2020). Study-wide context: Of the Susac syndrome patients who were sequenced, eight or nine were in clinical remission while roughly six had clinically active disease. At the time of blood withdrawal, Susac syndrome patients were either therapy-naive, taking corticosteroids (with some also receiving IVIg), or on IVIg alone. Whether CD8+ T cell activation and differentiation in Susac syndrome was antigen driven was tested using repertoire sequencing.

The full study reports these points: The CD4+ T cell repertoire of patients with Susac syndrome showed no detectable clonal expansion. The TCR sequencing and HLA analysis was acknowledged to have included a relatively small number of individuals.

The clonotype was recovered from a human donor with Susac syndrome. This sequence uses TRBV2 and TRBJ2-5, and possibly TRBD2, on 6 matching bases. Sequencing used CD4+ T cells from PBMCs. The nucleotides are TGTGCCAGCAGAGGAGGGGCCCAAGAGACCCAGTACTTC. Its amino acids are CASRGGAQETQYF.